This T cell receptor (beta chain) was obtained from a study of blood T cells in healthy people across ages. Across the whole study: There was about one barcoded beta molecule captured by template switching per two T cells.

For the second PCR, which ran for roughly 7 to 11 cycles, a sample-barcoded 5' primer and a J-beta primer mix were used. TCRdb reanalysed the 5' RACE reads using MiXCR and keeps one entry per CDR3 protein. In the table there are 750,000 to 850,000 distinct CDR3 sequences, 20% to 30% of which are singletons. Study results and caveats: Estimates of total diversity, which came from one million sequenced T cells, were considered to be underestimates.

On this clonotype itself: The antigen remains undetermined.

In addition, the sample was reused for a study of T cells of mothers and their children.

This TCR derives from a boy under 18 in good health. The sample was blood.

DNA of the CDR3: TGTGCCAGCAGCTTCTCGGATCAGCCCCAGCATTTT. It specifies CASSFSDQPQHF. The rearrangement links TRBV5-6 to TRBJ1-5, with D unclear. Trimming shortened V by 2 bases and J by 5 bases, and 5 bases separated the two germline ends. This CDR3 has 12 amino acids. From germline, CDR1 is SGHDT and CDR2 YYEEEE.